Below are 29 T cell receptor beta chains sequenced from a single sample in a study of blood T cell repertoires in COVID-19. Repertoires were generated with immunoSEQ multiplex PCR, while TCRdb's copy carries only in-frame clones and drops some. In the table there are roughly 150,000 clones, around 90% of which are singletons. Sequencing was done on a sample of peripheral blood. The receptors were sampled from a man aged 55 to 69 with acute or convalescent COVID-19.

The chain has TRBV10-3 and TRBJ1-6, with D possibly matching TRBD1 (6 bases). Trimming removed 1 base at V and 7 bases at J, with 11 bases between. Germline V gene sequence: CDR1 ENHRY, CDR2 SYGVKD. The CDR3 has 15 residues. CDR3 in amino acids: CAISELGGPNSPLHF. In DNA form, the CDR3 reads TGTGCCATCAGTGAGTTGGGGGGGCCCAATTCACCCCTCCACTTT.

This sequence joins TRBV7-8 and TRBJ2-1; D is possibly TRBD2 (7 bases). The CDR3 loop spans 14 amino acids. The germline V and J ends were trimmed by 0 bases and 9 bases, with 12 bases remaining between them. Per the germline V gene, CDR1 is SGHVS and CDR2 is FQNEAQ. CDR3: CASSLAGGRGEQFF. The CDR3 nucleotides read TGTGCCAGCAGCTTAGCGGGGGGGCGGGGTGAGCAGTTCTTC. Looking up the rest from reference TRBV7-8 and TRBJ2-1 gives the full variable domain: GAGVSQSPRYKVAKRGQDVALRCDPISGHVSLFWYQQALGQGPEFLTYFQNEAQLDKSGLPSDRFFAERPEGSVSTLKIQRTQQEDSAVYLCASSLAGGRGEQFFGPGTRLTVL.

The count of this clone is one. The chain's CDR3 is CASSYAGINQPQHF. CDR3 bases: TGTGCCAGCAGTTACGCAGGGATAAATCAGCCCCAGCATTTT. The rearrangement joins TRBV6-5 to TRBJ1-5; D might be TRBD1 (5 bases). From germline, CDR1 is MNHEY and CDR2 SVGAGI. The CDR3 runs to 14 residues. The germline V and J ends were trimmed by 2 bases and 4 bases, with 9 bases remaining between them.

The rearrangement links TRBV29-1 to TRBJ1-2, with D tentatively TRBD1 (5 bases). Germline V lookup: CDR1 SQVTM, CDR2 ANQGSEA. This CDR3 contains 9 residues. DNA of the CDR3: TGCAGGGGGCCCGGGGGCTACACCTTC. Its translation: CRGPGGYTF.

The chain carries TRBV19 and TRBJ1-2; D is perhaps TRBD1 (6 bases). V was pared by 7 bases and J by 4 bases, with 16 bases between. This CDR3 contains 14 residues. In germline, CDR1 is LNHDA, CDR2 SQIVND (reference sequence). The CDR3 protein is CASTQPGQSYGYTF. CDR3 DNA: TGTGCCAGTACCCAGCCTGGACAGAGCTATGGCTACACCTTC.

V and J are TRBV6-5 and TRBJ2-1; 9 positions agree with TRBD2. The V segment lost 2 bases and the J segment 7 bases; nucleotides outside the gene matches: 6. This CDR3 has 15 amino acids. Per germline, CDR1 MNHEY and CDR2 SVGAGI. CDR3 amino acids: CASSYDAGGGNEQFF. The CDR3 DNA is TGTGCCAGCAGTTACGACGCGGGGGGGGGTAATGAGCAGTTCTTC.

The chain joins TRBV10-2 to TRBJ1-1; 8 nucleotides align to TRBD1. From germline, CDR1 is WSHSY and CDR2 SAAADI. CDR3 length equals 14 residues. Trimming removed 6 bases from V and 0 bases from J; junction bases left unmatched: 3. CDR3 coding DNA: TGCGCCAGCAGAGGACAGGGTTTGAACACTGAAGCTTTCTTT. Protein product: CASRGQGLNTEAFF.

V is TRBV9 and J is TRBJ1-6; the match to TRBD1 covers 12 bases. The V gene end was trimmed by 4 bases and the J gene end by 8 bases; junction bases not matched to a gene: 4. Germline V gives CDR1 SGDLS, CDR2 YYNGEE. This CDR3 has 15 amino acids. CDR3 DNA: TGTGCCAGCAGCCCCAGGGACAGGGGGCATTCACCCCTCCACTTT. Its translation: CASSPRDRGHSPLHF.

There are a few counts of this clone. The J gene is TRBJ1-2, the V gene TRBV18; 11 nucleotides match TRBD1. J gave up 4 bases and V 3 bases, and 4 bases lay outside the gene matches. In germline, CDR1 is KGHSH, CDR2 LQKENI. The CDR3 has 15 residues. For the CDR3, the DNA is TGTGCCAGCTCACCGGACAGGGGGCGCTTCTATGGCTACACCTTC. This codes for CASSPDRGRFYGYTF.

This rearrangement joins TRBV7-2 to TRBJ1-1; tentatively, D is TRBD1 (6 bases). The CDR3 is made up of 16 amino acids. Germline V CDR1 and CDR2: SGHTA, FQGNSA. The V gene lost 7 bases and the J gene lost 1 base, with 19 bases spanning the gap. DNA of the CDR3: TGTGCCAGCACCGAAAATCCAGGGGCTAGGAACACTGAAGCTTTCTTT. Translating gives CASTENPGARNTEAFF. The complete variable domain, with remaining parts taken from reference TRBV7-2 and TRBJ1-1, reads GAGVSQSPSNKVTEKGKDVELRCDPISGHTALYWYRQSLGQGLEFLIYFQGNSAPDKSGLPSDRFSAERTGGSVSTLTIQRTQQEDSAVYLCASTENPGARNTEAFFGQGTRLTVV.

The chain employs TRBV30 and TRBJ2-7, with a weak D call TRBD1 (6 bases). V lost 1 base and J 2 bases, leaving 9 bases between the germline ends. The CDR3 is 13 amino acids. Germline-derived CDR1 and CDR2 are GTSNPN and SVGIG (reference sequence). The CDR3 spells CAWSEDSPYEQYF. Here the CDR3 DNA reads TGTGCCTGGAGTGAGGACAGTCCCTACGAGCAGTACTTC.

This clone was seen a single time. This chain connects TRBV6-5 to TRBJ1-5, with 7 bases identical to TRBD1. The CDR3 loop spans 13 amino acids. Germline V gene lookup returns CDR1 MNHEY and CDR2 SVGAGI. V was pared by 8 bases and J by 4 bases, with 5 bases of the junction left unmatched. For the CDR3, the DNA is TGTGCCAGCTGTTGGGGACAGAATCAGCCCCAGCATTTT. The encoded protein is CASCWGQNQPQHF.

This chain links TRBV7-3 with TRBJ2-5; 7 nucleotides match TRBD1. The CDR3 is 15 amino acids. With V trimmed by 1 base and J by 1 base, 3 bases remained unmatched. Germline assignment: CDR1 SGHTA and CDR2 FQGTGA. The CDR3 reads CASSLNRGPQETQYF. CDR3 in DNA: TGTGCCAGCAGCTTAAACAGGGGCCCCCAAGAGACCCAGTACTTC.

The genes are TRBV5-1 and TRBJ2-3; 9 bases align to TRBD2. Germline CDR1 SGHRS, CDR2 YFSETQ. The CDR3 is 18 residues long. V trimming: 0 bases; J trimming: 5 bases; junction bases outside the gene matches: 13. As DNA, the CDR3 is TGCGCCAGCAGCTTGGCTCCTGGTGGCGGGGGGGTTGGAGATACGCAGTATTTT. It codes for CASSLAPGGGGVGDTQYF.

This rearrangement joins TRBV7-9 to TRBJ2-7; D possibly corresponds to TRBD2 (6 bases). CDR3 length: 12 amino acids. The ends were cut back, 6 bases at V and 2 bases at J, with 8 bases in the middle. Germline CDR1 is SEHNR and CDR2 is FQNEAQ (reference sequence). CDR3 DNA: TGTGCCAGCAGACGGGGGACCTACGAGCAGTACTTC. Protein sequence: CASRRGTYEQYF.

In DNA, the CDR3 is TGCGCCAGCAGTGAGGTACTCCCTAACTATGGCTACACCTTC. This sequence encodes CASSEVLPNYGYTF. The chain couples TRBV10-1 to TRBJ1-2; D is unresolved. The germline CDR1 and CDR2 sequences are WNHNN and SYGVQD (reference sequence). V was shortened by 2 bases and J by 0 bases, with 7 bases between the two germline ends. This CDR3 contains 14 residues.

This chain links TRBV19 with TRBJ1-5; 7 bases line up with TRBD1. V was clipped by 4 bases and J by 6 bases; unmatched bases: 3. This CDR3 region has 13 residues. CDR1 and CDR2 (germline): LNHDA, SQIVND (reference sequence). CDR3: CASSKQGRQPQHF. The CDR3 DNA is TGTGCCAGTAGTAAACAGGGGCGTCAGCCCCAGCATTTT.

The rearrangement links TRBV2 to TRBJ1-1; D uncertain. CDR1 and CDR2 from the germline V gene are SNHLY and FYNNEI. This CDR3 has 15 residues. The V and J ends lost 0 bases and 0 bases respectively, with 8 bases between them. The CDR3 reads CASSEALFMNTEAFF. The CDR3 DNA follows: TGTGCCAGCAGTGAAGCGCTATTTATGAACACTGAAGCTTTCTTT.

The chain uses TRBV14 and TRBJ1-2, with D tentatively TRBD1 (6 bases). In germline, CDR1 is SGHDN, CDR2 FVKESK. This CDR3 is 15 amino acids long. V was pared by 4 bases and J by 6 bases, with 18 bases between. This CDR3 reads CASSRHLTGNDGYTF. CDR3 in DNA: TGTGCCAGCAGCCGACATCTAACAGGGAACGATGGCTACACCTTC. Drawing the rest from reference TRBV14 and TRBJ1-2, the complete variable domain is EAGVTQFPSHSVIEKGQTVTLRCDPISGHDNLYWYRRVMGKEIKFLLHFVKESKQDESGMPNNRFLAERTGGTYSTLKVQPAELEDSGVYFCASSRHLTGNDGYTFGSGTRLTVV.

This clone has a single count. This chain joins TRBV4-3 and TRBJ1-2; D might be TRBD1 (6 bases). The germline gives CDR1 LGHNA, CDR2 YSLEER. Trimming cost V 0 bases and J 4 bases, with 15 bases left between them. The CDR3 runs to 16 residues. For the CDR3, the DNA is TGCGCCAGCAGCCAAGATACACAGGGTATTATCTATGGCTACACCTTC. Its translation is CASSQDTQGIIYGYTF.

This chain connects TRBV5-1 to TRBJ1-1, with 8 bases identical to TRBD1. The CDR3 has 14 amino acids. Germline-derived CDR1 and CDR2 are SGHRS and YFSETQ. The V and J ends lost 3 bases and 3 bases, in that order; junction bases with no gene match: 4. The CDR3 DNA follows: TGCGCCAGCAGCTGGCTGACAGGGGACACTGAAGCTTTCTTT. This translates into CASSWLTGDTEAFF.

About this clone: Other DNA sequences from this sample encode an identical CDR3 as well. The rearrangement links TRBV19 to TRBJ1-2; 9 bases fit TRBD1. Germline V gene data show CDR1 as LNHDA and CDR2 as SQIVND (reference sequence). Trimming removed 9 bases from V and 5 bases from J; junction bases left unmatched: 4. The length of the CDR3 is 12 residues. The CDR3 protein is CASRTGDYGYTF. For the CDR3, the DNA is TGTGCCAGCCGGACAGGGGATTATGGCTACACCTTC.

The rearrangement links TRBV27 to TRBJ2-7, with D possibly matching TRBD1 (6 bases). The V end lost 6 bases, the J end lost 4 bases, and 19 bases lay between the germline ends. CDR1 is MNHEY and CDR2 is SMNVEV in the germline V gene (reference sequence). This CDR3 has 15 amino acids. The CDR3 reads CASRLPPDSLYEQYF. The CDR3 nucleotides read TGTGCCAGCAGGTTGCCCCCGGACAGTTTATACGAGCAGTACTTC.

This clone was picked up one time. The V and J genes are TRBV7-9 and TRBJ1-2, with 10 bases matching TRBD1. The CDR3 covers 17 residues. V shed 4 bases, J shed 1 base, and the junction held 9 bases outside the gene matches. From germline, CDR1 is SEHNR and CDR2 FQNEAQ (reference sequence). This CDR3 reads CASSSGVTGGSNYGYTF. The CDR3 DNA follows: TGTGCCAGCAGCTCAGGGGTGACAGGGGGCAGTAACTATGGCTACACCTTC.

This clone came up a few times. V usage is TRBV6-5 and J usage is TRBJ1-2; possible D gene TRBD1, 5 bases. Germline CDR1 is MNHEY and CDR2 is SVGAGI. V was cut by 5 bases and J by 4 bases, with 11 bases left in between. The CDR3 runs to 13 residues. The CDR3 region is CASSRDSTYGYTF. CDR3 nucleotides: TGTGCCAGCAGTCGAGACAGTACCTATGGCTACACCTTC.

This rearrangement joins TRBV6-2 or TRBV6-3 to TRBJ2-7, with TRBD1 as a possible D gene (6 bases). The V end lost 4 bases, the J end lost 4 bases, and 8 bases lay between the germline ends. The CDR3 contains 12 residues. Germline lookup yields CDR1 MNHEY and CDR2 SVGEGT. CDR3 sequence reads: CASSLQGYEQYF. The CDR3, as DNA: TGTGCCAGCAGTTTACAGGGTTACGAGCAGTACTTC.

This chain links TRBV10-3 with TRBJ2-1; 10 positions agree with TRBD2. CDR1 and CDR2 from the germline V gene are ENHRY and SYGVKD. This CDR3 comprises 15 residues. V lost 4 bases, J lost 4 bases, and 4 bases stayed unmatched. CDR3 region: CAISVGTSVYNEQFF. In DNA form, the CDR3 reads TGTGCCATCAGTGTTGGGACTAGCGTATACAATGAGCAGTTCTTC.

The chain carries TRBV3-1 (or the pseudogene TRBV3-2) and TRBJ1-6; the match to TRBD1 covers 9 bases. The CDR3 sequence is 15 residues long. The V segment lost 4 bases and the J segment 9 bases; nucleotides outside the gene matches: 7. The germline V gene encodes CDR1 LGHDT and CDR2 YNNKEL (reference sequence). CDR3 bases: TGTGCCAGCAGCCCCGGGACAGGGTGGGGTTCACCCCTCCACTTT. It translates to CASSPGTGWGSPLHF.

The chain links TRBV19 to TRBJ1-2; 11 bases align to TRBD1. Looked up from germline, CDR1 is LNHDA and CDR2 is SQIVND (reference sequence). The length of the CDR3 is 14 residues. V shed 4 bases, J shed 9 bases, and the junction held 7 bases outside the gene matches. The CDR3 DNA sequence: TGTGCCAGTAGTACATCTCGGGACAGGGGGAGCTACACCTTC. Protein product: CASSTSRDRGSYTF.